This T cell receptor beta chain was captured in a study of CD8+CD57+ T cells in acquired aplastic anemia. Background on the study: Yields of DNA that came from sorted CD4+ and CD8+ cells averaged roughly 3 ug. As sequenced from healthy donors, CD4+ cells averaged around 11 million reads. Study-level points and caveats: The CD8+ Simpson's diversity of patients and controls was not significantly different. Researchers report that about 29 CD8+ CDR3 sequences appeared in both patients and controls.

For CDR3 and TCR beta VDJ profiling, genomic DNA was the template used. Each CDR3 protein gets one entry after TCRdb re-called the reads with MiXCR. This table holds about 160,000 distinct CDR3 sequences, about 48% found once. Per the germline V gene, CDR1 is SGHTS and CDR2 is YDEGEE. V lost 2 bases to trimming and J lost 7 bases; unmatched junction nucleotides: 14. This CDR3 comprises 16 residues. This clonotype appeared many times. Its antigen is unidentified. Material: sorted CD4+, CD8+, or CD8+CD57+ T cells (not recorded which) from PBMCs. The TCR was taken from a human donor in good health. V usage is TRBV5-8 and J usage is TRBJ2-5; 7 bases are shared with TRBD1. The CDR3 region has the DNA TGTGCCAGCAGCTTCCCTGGACAGGCAGGCGAAGGGACCCAGTACTTC. This translates into CASSFPGQAGEGTQYF.